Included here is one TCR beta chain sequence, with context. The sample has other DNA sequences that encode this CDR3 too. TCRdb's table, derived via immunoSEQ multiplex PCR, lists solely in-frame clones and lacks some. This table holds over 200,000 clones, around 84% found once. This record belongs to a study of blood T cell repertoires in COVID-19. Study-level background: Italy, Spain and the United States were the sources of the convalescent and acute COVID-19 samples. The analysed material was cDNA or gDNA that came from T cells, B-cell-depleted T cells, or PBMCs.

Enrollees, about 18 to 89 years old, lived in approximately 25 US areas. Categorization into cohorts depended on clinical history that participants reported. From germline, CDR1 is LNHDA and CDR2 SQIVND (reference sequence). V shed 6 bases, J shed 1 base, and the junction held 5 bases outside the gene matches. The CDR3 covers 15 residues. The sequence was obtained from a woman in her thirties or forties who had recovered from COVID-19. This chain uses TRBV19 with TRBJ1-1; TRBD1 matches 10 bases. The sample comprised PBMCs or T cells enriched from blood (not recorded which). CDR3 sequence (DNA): TGTGCCAGTAGGACAGGGGGCGCAGGGAACACTGAAGCTTTCTTT. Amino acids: CASRTGGAGNTEAFF.